Following are 10 T cell receptor beta chains from one sample sequenced in a study of shared clonotypes between healthy human individuals (dated by TCRdb to 2018 to 2021). The method behind the library was the immunoSEQ multiplex PCR assay. TCRdb mirrors the immuneACCESS table, restricted to in-frame sequences. Some clones are absent from its copies; in checked studies, under half trace to an unresolved V gene, and the reason for the others is unknown. This sample is represented by more than 2,000,000 clones; over 90% of them were singletons. In total, the top ten clones hold around 0.4% of the sample. Sequencing used naive CD4+ T cells from PBMCs. The cell subset or site label here, explained by the study, means: CD45RA+ positively selected. These receptors were obtained from a man aged 18 to 29 in good health. Some clones in this sample may be carry-over from other donors' samples.

The J gene is TRBJ1-1, the V gene TRBV7-2; D gene unclear. Germline CDR1 and CDR2: SGHTA and FQGNSA. V lost 5 bases and J 3 bases, leaving 7 bases between the germline ends. This CDR3 spans 12 amino acids. The CDR3, as DNA: TGTGCCAGCAGCGCACAGTACACTGAAGCTTTCTTT. Translated, it gives CASSAQYTEAFF. The variable domain in full, with the rest retrieved from reference TRBV7-2 and TRBJ1-1, is GAGVSQSPSNKVTEKGKDVELRCDPISGHTALYWYRQSLGQGLEFLIYFQGNSAPDKSGLPSDRFSAERTGGSVSTLTIQRTQQEDSAVYLCASSAQYTEAFFGQGTRLTVV.

The chain couples TRBV30 to TRBJ1-6; tentative D call: TRBD1 (6 bases). The CDR3 length is 14 residues. From germline, CDR1 is GTSNPN and CDR2 SVGIG (reference sequence). V gave up 5 bases and J gave up 9 bases, with 17 bases separating them. The CDR3 sequence: CAWEGAGAGSPLHF. CDR3 bases: TGTGCCTGGGAAGGGGCGGGGGCCGGTTCACCCCTCCACTTT.

V gene TRBV11-2 combines with J gene TRBJ2-7; perhaps D is TRBD1 or TRBD2 (5 bases each). CDR1 SGHAT and CDR2 FQNNGV come from the germline V gene. This CDR3 contains 12 residues. V was clipped by 5 bases and J by 7 bases, with 12 bases between them. The CDR3 loop is CASSPWDAEQYF. DNA of the CDR3: TGTGCCAGCAGCCCTTGGGACGCTGAGCAGTACTTC.

The rearrangement uses TRBV18 and TRBJ2-5, with 7 bases that match TRBD2. The CDR3 is made up of 15 amino acids. Losses at the gene ends were 3 bases for V and 2 bases for J; bases not matched to a gene: 6. Germline V gene data show CDR1 as KGHSH and CDR2 as LQKENI. CDR3 nucleotide sequence: TGTGCCAGCTCACCCATCGGAGCGGGGCAAGAGACCCAGTACTTC. Amino acids: CASSPIGAGQETQYF.

This clone was seen a single time. The same CDR3 also results from other DNA sequences found in this sample. This rearrangement joins TRBV29-1 to TRBJ1-4, with D possibly being TRBD1 (6 bases). CDR1 is SQVTM and CDR2 is ANQGSEA in the germline V gene. Trimming took 3 bases from V and 8 from J, leaving 10 bases between them. This CDR3 comprises 12 residues. CDR3 loop: CSVEGADEKLFF. For the CDR3, the DNA is TGCAGCGTTGAGGGGGCCGACGAAAAACTGTTTTTT.

The V and J genes are TRBV30 and TRBJ2-7; perhaps TRBD1 as D (6 bases). Germline loops: CDR1 GTSNPN, CDR2 SVGIG (reference sequence). CDR3 length: 12 residues. V dropped 5 bases and J dropped 6 bases, with 14 bases sitting between them. For the CDR3, the DNA is TGTGCCTGGTTACTACAGGGTGGCGAGCAGTACTTC. Amino acids: CAWLLQGGEQYF.

The chain carries TRBV11-2 and TRBJ2-3; no clear D. The CDR3 totals 15 residues. CDR1 SGHAT and CDR2 FQNNGV come from the germline V gene. The germline V and J ends were trimmed by 4 bases and 0 bases, with 11 bases remaining between them. CDR3 region: CASSSDGTSTDTQYF. Written as DNA, the CDR3 is TGTGCCAGCAGCTCGGACGGCACTAGCACAGATACGCAGTATTTT. Variable domain in full (rest from reference TRBV11-2 and TRBJ2-3): EAGVAQSPRYKIIEKRQSVAFWCNPISGHATLYWYQQILGQGPKLLIQFQNNGVVDDSQLPKDRFSAERLKGVDSTLKIQPAKLEDSAVYLCASSSDGTSTDTQYFGPGTRLTVL.

The rearrangement links TRBV7-3 to TRBJ2-2, with D perhaps matching TRBD2 (6 bases). Trimming stripped 5 bases from V and 0 bases from J, with 13 bases between. Germline loops: CDR1 SGHTA, CDR2 FQGTGA. This CDR3 contains 16 residues. CDR3 sequence: CASSVRRGTNTGELFF. CDR3 DNA sequence: TGTGCCAGCAGCGTCCGTCGGGGGACGAACACCGGGGAGCTGTTTTTT.

The rearrangement joins TRBV14 to TRBJ2-7, with 8 bases lining up with TRBD1. The CDR3 covers 16 residues. Germline CDR1 is SGHDN and CDR2 is FVKESK. Trimming at V came to 3 bases and at J to 3 bases, leaving 10 bases not matched to a gene. CDR3 bases: TGTGCCAGCAGCCATCCCCACGGGACAGGATTCTACGAGCAGTACTTC. Its translation: CASSHPHGTGFYEQYF.

J is TRBJ2-3 and V is TRBV18; D uncertain. Germline-derived CDR1 and CDR2 are KGHSH and LQKENI. The CDR3 consists of 15 residues. The ends were cut back, 3 bases at V and 2 bases at J, with 12 bases in the middle. For the CDR3, the DNA is TGTGCCAGCTCACCGACTGGGCAGCTCACAGATACGCAGTATTTT. It encodes CASSPTGQLTDTQYF.